These 15 T cell receptor beta chains share one sample of origin, sequenced in a study of blood T cell repertoires in COVID-19 (dated by TCRdb to the early 2020s). Libraries were prepared through the immunoSEQ multiplex PCR assay. The clones in this table, taken by TCRdb from immuneACCESS, are in-frame only. Not every clone is retained; where verified, under half of the shortfall comes from an unresolved V gene, and the cause of the rest is unknown. Within this sample are fewer than 250,000 clones, with over 75% of them counted one time only. 4.8% of the sample rests with the top ten. Sequencing input: peripheral blood. The receptor set was obtained from a woman aged 35 to 49 with acute or convalescent COVID-19.

This rearrangement joins TRBV7-2 to TRBJ1-6; D call uncertain. CDR1 and CDR2 from the germline V gene are SGHTA and FQGNSA. The CDR3 consists of 15 residues. The V end lost 5 bases, the J end lost 4 bases, and 12 bases lay between the germline ends. DNA of the CDR3: TGTGCCAGCAGCCCGCGTCCGGAGTATAATTCACCCCTCCACTTT. Its translation: CASSPRPEYNSPLHF.

This chain links TRBV20-1 with TRBJ1-2, with TRBD1 matching over 8 bases. Germline CDR1 is DFQATT and CDR2 is SNEGSKA (reference sequence). This CDR3 is 17 amino acids long. Trimming took 3 bases from V and 4 from J; bases not matched to a gene: 16. This CDR3 is CSASIGQGGSVGYGYTF. DNA of the CDR3: TGCAGTGCTAGTATAGGACAGGGCGGATCGGTCGGCTATGGCTACACCTTC.

This clone was detected only a few times. This chain links TRBV3-1 (or the pseudogene TRBV3-2) with TRBJ2-1; TRBD2 matches 13 bases. Germline assignment: CDR1 LGHDT and CDR2 YNNKEL (reference sequence). There are 16 residues in the CDR3. Trimming removed 4 bases from V and 3 bases from J; junction bases left unmatched: 3. The CDR3 sequence: CASSLGLAGNYNEQFF. CDR3 bases: TGTGCCAGCAGCCTGGGACTAGCGGGGAACTACAATGAGCAGTTCTTC.

The V call is TRBV12-5, the J call TRBJ1-2; TRBD1 might be the D (6 bases). Trimming stripped 1 base from V and 3 bases from J, with 15 bases between. The germline CDR1 and CDR2 sequences are LGHNT and FRNRAP. The CDR3 is 16 amino acids. The CDR3 coding sequence is TGTGCTAGTGGTTTGGCACCAGGGGCCCACTACTATGGCTACACCTTC. Amino acids: CASGLAPGAHYYGYTF. Drawing the rest from reference TRBV12-5 and TRBJ1-2, the complete variable domain is DARVTQTPRHKVTEMGQEVTMRCQPILGHNTVFWYRQTMMQGLELLAYFRNRAPLDDSGMPKDRFSAEMPDATLATLKIQPSEPRDSAVYFCASGLAPGAHYYGYTFGSGTRLTVV.

The chain recombines TRBV6-1 with TRBJ1-2; the D is unclear. The V end lost 1 base, the J end lost 1 base, and 7 bases lay between the germline ends. The CDR3 contains 14 residues. The germline gives CDR1 MNHNS, CDR2 SASEGT. In nucleotides, the CDR3 is TGTGCCAGCAGTGAAGGCCCAGTTAACTATGGCTACACCTTC. It yields the protein CASSEGPVNYGYTF.

The chain combines TRBV7-2 with TRBJ1-1; D gene unclear. The germline V gene has CDR1 SGHTA and CDR2 FQGNSA. The CDR3 has 15 residues. Trimming took 2 bases from V and 4 from J, leaving 14 bases between them. The chain's CDR3 is CASSLFSESVTEAFF. The CDR3 bases are TGTGCCAGCAGCTTATTTAGCGAATCAGTCACTGAAGCTTTCTTT.

The chain joins TRBV10-3 to TRBJ2-4; D not certain. The CDR3 contains 15 residues. Per germline, CDR1 ENHRY and CDR2 SYGVKD. Trimming left V 2 bases short and J 0 bases short, with 8 bases between. CDR3 coding DNA: TGTGCCATCAGTGAGGGGCATCTAGCCAAAAACATTCAGTACTTC. Translated, it gives CAISEGHLAKNIQYF.

V usage is TRBV28 and J usage is TRBJ1-3; D perhaps matches TRBD1 (5 bases). This CDR3 spans 19 amino acids. Per the germline V gene, CDR1 is MDHEN and CDR2 is SYDVKM. V was trimmed by 3 bases and J by 6 bases, leaving 27 bases between them. The CDR3 loop is CASSFSTYGDSTETNTIYF. The DNA for the CDR3 is TGTGCCAGCAGTTTCTCGACCTATGGCGATTCGACAGAGACAAACACCATATATTTT. Filled out from reference TRBV28 and TRBJ1-3, the complete variable domain reads DVKVTQSSRYLVKRTGEKVFLECVQDMDHENMFWYRQDPGLGLRLIYFSYDVKMKEKGDIPEGYSVSREKKERFSLILESASTNQTSMYLCASSFSTYGDSTETNTIYFGEGSWLTVV.

This rearrangement joins TRBV15 to TRBJ2-3; D perhaps matches TRBD2 (6 bases). Germline V CDR1 and CDR2: LNHNV, YYDKDF (reference sequence). CDR3 size: 17 residues. Trimming left V 3 bases short and J 4 bases short, with 20 bases between. The CDR3 reads CATSRSRDSRLADTQYF. The CDR3 DNA sequence: TGTGCCACCAGCAGGAGCCGGGACTCACGCTTGGCAGATACGCAGTATTTT.

This chain uses TRBV9 with TRBJ1-6; perhaps TRBD1 as D (5 bases). Germline values: CDR1 SGDLS, CDR2 YYNGEE. The CDR3 is made up of 14 amino acids. V was pared by 4 bases and J by 13 bases, with 18 bases between. CDR3 sequence (DNA): TGTGCCAGCAGCCGGGACTTCTCCGTGGAGCCCCTCCACTTT. Residues: CASSRDFSVEPLHF.

This chain links TRBV18 with TRBJ2-5; TRBD2 matches at 14 bases. The junction had 4 bases not matched to a gene; V was cut back by 0 bases and J by 4 bases. Germline values: CDR1 KGHSH, CDR2 LQKENI. There are 17 residues in the CDR3. CDR3 region: CASSPPSGTSGGETQYF. The CDR3 DNA reads TGTGCCAGCTCACCACCTTCCGGGACTAGCGGGGGAGAGACCCAGTACTTC.

The V call is TRBV28, the J call TRBJ1-2, with 8 positions matching TRBD1. Per germline, CDR1 MDHEN and CDR2 SYDVKM. The CDR3 is 15 amino acids. Trimming took 6 bases from V and 5 from J; bases not matched to a gene: 11. The CDR3 loop is CASRTQQGEVYGYTF. DNA of the CDR3: TGTGCCAGCAGAACCCAACAGGGGGAGGTTTATGGCTACACCTTC.

The chain joins TRBV6-1 to TRBJ1-4; D gene ambiguous. Germline CDR1 and CDR2: MNHNS and SASEGT. This CDR3 spans 16 amino acids. Trimming removed 0 bases at V and 4 bases at J, with 12 bases between. The CDR3 sequence: CASSEAYGQFNEKLFF. As DNA, the CDR3 is TGTGCCAGCAGTGAAGCGTATGGGCAGTTTAATGAAAAACTGTTTTTT.

This chain connects TRBV6-1 to TRBJ1-1; 8 positions agree with TRBD1. Germline CDR1 reads MNHNS; CDR2 reads SASEGT. Losses at the gene ends were 1 base for V and 5 bases for J; bases not matched to a gene: 6. The CDR3 extends over 15 amino acids. CDR3 nucleotide sequence: TGTGCCAGCAGTGAAGTCGACAGGGGAGGTACTGAAGCTTTCTTT. Its translation is CASSEVDRGGTEAFF.

The chain recombines TRBV15 with TRBJ1-5; 10 bases fit TRBD1. V gave up 3 bases and J gave up 6 bases; unmatched junction bases: 8. Per germline, CDR1 LNHNV and CDR2 YYDKDF (reference sequence). The CDR3 has 16 residues. DNA of the CDR3: TGTGCCACCAGCAGGGGGGGTAGGGACAGGGGTCAGCCCCAGCATTTT. Translated: CATSRGGRDRGQPQHF.